The 5 T cell receptor beta chains reported below all come from one sample, sequenced in a study of cytomegalovirus exposure and HLA in healthy donors. Both 60 Vbeta primers and 13 Jbeta primers went into the PCR. The method was immunoSEQ multiplex PCR; TCRdb's version includes in-frame clones alone and lacks a portion of them. Among 110,000 or so clones, around 69% were seen once, and the ten largest hold about 15%. Source material: PBMCs. The origin of the receptors is a man aged 50 to 60 in good health and CMV-seropositive.

A word on this clone: Other DNA variants within this sample encode the same CDR3. This chain connects TRBV5-1 to TRBJ2-3; TRBD2 aligns across 7 bases. Germline V gene sequence: CDR1 SGHRS, CDR2 YFSETQ. The CDR3 has 14 amino acids. J lost 3 bases, V lost 1 base, and 2 bases had no gene match. The CDR3 here is CASSLQGGTDTQYF. CDR3 coding DNA: TGCGCCAGCAGCTTGCAGGGAGGGACAGATACGCAGTATTTT.

The V call is TRBV2, the J call TRBJ2-1; no definite D call. This CDR3 spans 13 amino acids. Germline V CDR1 and CDR2: SNHLY, FYNNEI. V lost 3 bases, J lost 10 bases, and 13 bases lay in between. The CDR3 spells CASSEERRGEQFF. The CDR3 nucleotides are TGTGCCAGCAGTGAGGAGAGGCGTGGAGAGCAGTTCTTC. Full variable domain (outside the CDR3, taken from reference TRBV2 and TRBJ2-1): EPEVTQTPSHQVTQMGQEVILRCVPISNHLYFYWYRQILGQKVEFLVSFYNNEISEKSEIFDDQFSVERPDGSNFTLKIRSTKLEDSAMYFCASSEERRGEQFFGPGTRLTVL.

This rearrangement joins TRBV6-1 to TRBJ1-2; 9 bases are shared with TRBD1. Germline-derived CDR1 and CDR2 are MNHNS and SASEGT. The J segment lost 8 bases and the V segment lost 7 bases, leaving 8 bases of the junction unmatched. The CDR3 length is 13 residues. The CDR3, as DNA: TGTGCCAGCACCTTCACAGGGGGCCGCGGCTACACCTTC. This translates into CASTFTGGRGYTF.

The CDR3 reads CASSEGAAGGLNTEAFF. In nucleotides, the CDR3 is TGTGCCAGCAGTGAAGGGGCGGCAGGGGGGCTGAACACTGAAGCTTTCTTT. The chain couples TRBV25-1 to TRBJ1-1, with 7 bases lining up with TRBD1. With V trimmed by 2 bases and J by 0 bases, 9 bases remained unmatched. Germline lookup yields CDR1 MGHDK and CDR2 SYGVNS. The CDR3 spans 17 residues.

This rearrangement joins TRBV6-6 to TRBJ1-5, with 7 positions matching TRBD1. There are 14 residues in the CDR3. V dropped 2 bases and J dropped 7; count of bases not matched to a gene: 5. CDR1 is MNHNY, CDR2 SVGAGI, per germline (reference sequence). CDR3 residues: CASSYEGAGQPQHF. The CDR3 DNA follows: TGTGCCAGCAGTTACGAGGGGGCAGGGCAGCCCCAGCATTTT.